The rows below give T cell receptor beta chains drawn from one sample of a study of T cells after yellow fever vaccination. TCRdb re-called the 5' RACE reads with MiXCR, one entry per CDR3 protein. The data contain around 300,000 distinct CDR3 sequences, 4.1% of them seen just once; the ten biggest clones take up approximately 25%. This specimen consisted of PBMCs, obtained 5 days after the yellow fever booster vaccination. The origin of the receptors is a man aged 18 to 30 who received the YFV17D yellow fever vaccine. CDR3s include the opening cysteine and the closing phenylalanine or tryptophan. D genes are given only for firm matches. Not every row has a clone size; where given, it reads once, few, many or a size class.

.	TRBJ2-5	TRBV6-2/TRBV6-3	few	TGTGCCAGCGACAACCAAGAGACCCAGTACTTC	CASDNQETQYF
.	TRBJ2-3	TRBV6-5	many	TGTGCCAGCAGTTACGGGACCCTTTCAGATACGCAGTATTTT	CASSYGTLSDTQYF
.	TRBJ2-5	TRBV9	.	TGTGCCAGCAGCGGGCTGGGCAGGGTAGATGGAGAGACCCAGTACTTC	CASSGLGRVDGETQYF
TRBD2	TRBJ2-2	TRBV4-3	.	TGCGCCAGCAGCCAAGCCGGTGCGGGAGCGAACACCGGGGAGCTGTTTTTT	CASSQAGAGANTGELFF
.	TRBJ2-3	TRBV9	many	TGTGCCAGCAGCGTAGGCTGGGCCACAGATACGCAGTATTTT	CASSVGWATDTQYF
.	TRBJ2-7	TRBV12-3/TRBV12-4	.	TGTGCCAGCGGTTTAGGGTACCACGAGCAGTACTTC	CASGLGYHEQYF
TRBD1	TRBJ2-1	TRBV10-3	.	TGTGCCATCAGCTCGGACAGGGGCTCGGGCAATGAGCAGTTCTTC	CAISSDRGSGNEQFF
.	TRBJ1-2	TRBV12-3/TRBV12-4	few	TGTGCCAGCAGCTTCAGGAACTATGGCTACACCTTC	CASSFRNYGYTF
.	TRBJ2-3	TRBV12-3/TRBV12-4	many	TGTGCCAGCAGTTTGAAGCCACCTAGCACAGATACGCAGTATTTT	CASSLKPPSTDTQYF
TRBD1	TRBJ1-5	TRBV29-1	.	TGCAGCGTCGATATTGGACAGGGAAGGCAGCCCCAGCATTTT	CSVDIGQGRQPQHF
.	TRBJ1-6	TRBV7-8	.	TGTGCCAGCAGCTACCGGGACGGTCCCCTCTCCTATAATTCACCCCTCCACTTT	CASSYRDGPLSYNSPLHF
.	TRBJ2-1	TRBV11-2	.	TGTGCCAGCAGCTTAGTCGCGGGGGGGACAGGTAATGAGCAGTTCTTC	CASSLVAGGTGNEQFF
.	TRBJ1-1	TRBV6-2/TRBV6-3	.	TGTGCCAGCAGTCCACTCCGGACGGGGACTGAAGCTTTCTTT	CASSPLRTGTEAFF
TRBD2	TRBJ2-5	TRBV18	many	TGTGCCAGCTCAAGGACCGGCGGGGGAGAGACCCAGTACTTC	CASSRTGGGETQYF
TRBD1	TRBJ1-5	TRBV7-2	few	TGTGCCAGCAGCCCACAGGGGGCAACTCAGCCCCAGCATTTT	CASSPQGATQPQHF
TRBD1	TRBJ1-2	TRBV25-1	.	TGTGCCAGCAGTCAGGGGGCTTACTATGGCTACACCTTC	CASSQGAYYGYTF
.	TRBJ2-2	TRBV7-9	.	TGTGCCAGCAGCGGTCAAGAGGGGAAGGGGGAGCTGTTTTTT	CASSGQEGKGELFF
.	TRBJ2-1	TRBV7-2	many	TGTGCCAGCAGCGAACAGCTTTACAATGAGCAGTTCTTC	CASSEQLYNEQFF
.	TRBJ2-7	TRBV5-1	.	TGCGCCAGCAGCTTGGTGCGGGACTCCTACGAGCAGTACTTC	CASSLVRDSYEQYF
.	TRBJ2-6	TRBV6-5	many	TGTGCCAGCACCTACGCTCGTCAGGGCCTTCTCTCTGGGGCCAACGTCCTGACTTTC	CASTYARQGLLSGANVLTF
.	TRBJ2-1	TRBV29-1	.	TGCAGCGTTGAAGAGGAGACAGCCAGCTCCTACAATGAGCAGTTCTTC	CSVEEETASSYNEQFF
.	TRBJ2-5	TRBV9	many	TGTGCCAGCAGCGTAGAGGGGGGCTGGCAGACCCAGTACTTC	CASSVEGGWQTQYF
.	TRBJ2-5	TRBV7-2	many	TGTGCCAGCAGCCAGAGGTGGTCCCAAGAGACCCAGTACTTC	CASSQRWSQETQYF
.	TRBJ2-7	TRBV7-2	.	TGTGCCAGCAGCTTAGGGGGGAATGGCCGGTTTTCCTACGAGCAGTACTTC	CASSLGGNGRFSYEQYF
TRBD1	TRBJ1-1	TRBV12-3/TRBV12-4	.	TGTGCCAGCAGTCCCTCGACAGGGCCTGTCCACACTGAAGCTTTCTTT	CASSPSTGPVHTEAFF
TRBD2	TRBJ2-5	TRBV4-2	few	TGTGCCAGCAGCTTGGGACTAGTCCAAGAGACCCAGTACTTC	CASSLGLVQETQYF
.	TRBJ1-1	TRBV5-1	few	TGCGCCAGCAGCTTGGACACAGACAAGAACACTGAAGCTTTCTTT	CASSLDTDKNTEAFF
TRBD1	TRBJ2-5	TRBV15	few	TGTGCCACCGCAGAAACAGGGGCCCAAGAGACCCAGTACTTC	CATAETGAQETQYF
.	TRBJ1-6	TRBV20-1	many	TGCAGTGCTAGAGTCCCATCAGGGGCGCAAAGGTCACCCCTCCACTTT	CSARVPSGAQRSPLHF
.	TRBJ1-4	TRBV6-6	.	TGTGCCATTGGGGTAGGGACCGTAGGAACTAATGAAAAACTGTTTTTT	CAIGVGTVGTNEKLFF
TRBD2	TRBJ2-2	TRBV27	.	TGTGCCAGCAGTTTAAAGACTAAAGCGGGGGTCACCGGGGAGCTGTTTTTT	CASSLKTKAGVTGELFF
.	TRBJ2-1	TRBV5-1	many	TGCGCCAGCAGCTTGAGGTTAGTCGGAAGGTACAATGAGCAGTTCTTC	CASSLRLVGRYNEQFF
.	TRBJ2-5	TRBV6-2/TRBV6-3	.	TGTGCCAGCAGCCTAGTCGGAGCCGAGACCCAGTACTTC	CASSLVGAETQYF
.	TRBJ2-7	TRBV27	many	TGTGCCAGCAGTTTAACCCCCCCCTACGAGCAGTACTTC	CASSLTPPYEQYF
TRBD2	TRBJ2-3	TRBV18	many	TGTGCCAGCTCACCTAGCCTAGCGGGAGATACGCAGTATTTT	CASSPSLAGDTQYF
.	TRBJ2-1	TRBV30	.	TGTGCCTGGAGCCCTTGGATGTACAATGAGCAGTTCTTC	CAWSPWMYNEQFF
.	TRBJ1-2	TRBV12-3/TRBV12-4	many	TGTGCCAGCAGTTTTAGCCCGGTGGTCTATGGCTACACCTTC	CASSFSPVVYGYTF
.	TRBJ1-2	TRBV7-2	few	TGTGCCAGCAGCTCATTACGGGTTGGTGGCTACACCTTC	CASSSLRVGGYTF
TRBD1	TRBJ2-1	TRBV20-1	few	TGCAGTGCTAAAGACAGGGTACATGAGCAGTTCTTC	CSAKDRVHEQFF
.	TRBJ2-3	TRBV5-4	few	TGTGCCAGCGGACTGGCGGAGCAGAGCACAGATACGCAGTATTTT	CASGLAEQSTDTQYF
TRBD2	TRBJ2-1	TRBV5-1	few	TGCGCCAGCAGCTCCGAGCGGGGGGCATACAATGAGCAGTTCTTC	CASSSERGAYNEQFF
.	TRBJ1-5	TRBV6-5	few	TGTGCCAGCAGTTACCATATGCAAAACAGGGAAAGGGGTCAGCCCCAGCATTTT	CASSYHMQNRERGQPQHF
.	TRBJ2-1	TRBV6-5	few	TGTGCCAGCAGTTACTCAATCCCGGGACAAGGCCCCGATGAGCAGTTCTTC	CASSYSIPGQGPDEQFF
.	TRBJ2-3	TRBV4-3	.	TGCGCCAGCAGCCAAGACCCAGGGACTACAGATACGCAGTATTTT	CASSQDPGTTDTQYF
.	TRBJ1-5	TRBV27	few	TGTGCCAGCAGTTTAAAAGGAGATCAGCCCCAGCATTTT	CASSLKGDQPQHF
.	TRBJ2-1	TRBV29-1	few	TGCAGCGTTGGCCCGGGACCACCCTTCTTC	CSVGPGPPFF
.	TRBJ2-3	TRBV2	few	TGTGCCAGCAGTGTCGACAGGTACCGCACAGATACGCAGTATTTT	CASSVDRYRTDTQYF
TRBD1	TRBJ1-2	TRBV25-1	.	TGTGCCAGCAGTGACAGGGGGCCGGGCGGCTACACCTTC	CASSDRGPGGYTF